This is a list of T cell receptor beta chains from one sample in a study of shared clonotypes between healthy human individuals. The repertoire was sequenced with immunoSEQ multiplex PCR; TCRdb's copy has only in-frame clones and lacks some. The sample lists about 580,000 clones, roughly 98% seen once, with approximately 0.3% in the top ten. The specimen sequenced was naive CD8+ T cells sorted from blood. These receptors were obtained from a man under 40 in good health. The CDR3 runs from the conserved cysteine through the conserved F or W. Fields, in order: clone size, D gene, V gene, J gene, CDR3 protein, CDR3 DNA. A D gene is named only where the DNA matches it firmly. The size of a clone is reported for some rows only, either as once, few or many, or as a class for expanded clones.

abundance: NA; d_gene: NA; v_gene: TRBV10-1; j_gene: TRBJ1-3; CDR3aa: CASSESTSGNTIYF; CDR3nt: TGCGCCAGCAGTGAGTCTACCTCTGGAAACACCATATATTTT
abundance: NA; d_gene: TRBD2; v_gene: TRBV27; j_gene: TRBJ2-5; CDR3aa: CASGPTASGAETQYF; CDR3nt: TGTGCCAGCGGCCCGACAGCCAGCGGGGCAGAGACCCAGTACTTC
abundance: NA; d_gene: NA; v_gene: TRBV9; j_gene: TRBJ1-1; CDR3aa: CASTADETEAFF; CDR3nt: TGTGCCAGCACTGCGGATGAGACTGAAGCTTTCTTT
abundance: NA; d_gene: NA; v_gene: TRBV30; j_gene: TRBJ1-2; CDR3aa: CAWSAANYGYTF; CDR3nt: TGTGCCTGGTCGGCAGCTAACTATGGCTACACCTTC
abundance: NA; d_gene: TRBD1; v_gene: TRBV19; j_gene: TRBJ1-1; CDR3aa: CASGTGRNTEAFF; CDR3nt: TGTGCCAGCGGGACAGGTCGGAACACTGAAGCTTTCTTT
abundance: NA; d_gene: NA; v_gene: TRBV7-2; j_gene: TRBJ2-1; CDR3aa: CASSLDARNFQFF; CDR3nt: TGTGCCAGCAGCTTAGACGCGCGGAATTTTCAGTTCTTC
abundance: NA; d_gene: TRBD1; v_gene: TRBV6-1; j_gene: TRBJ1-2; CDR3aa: CASSQGVGRGYGYTF; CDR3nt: TGTGCCAGCAGTCAGGGGGTCGGCCGGGGCTATGGCTACACCTTC
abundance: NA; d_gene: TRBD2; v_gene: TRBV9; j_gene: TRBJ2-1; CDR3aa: CASSGSGAWDEQFF; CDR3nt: TGTGCCAGCAGCGGTAGCGGGGCTTGGGATGAGCAGTTCTTC
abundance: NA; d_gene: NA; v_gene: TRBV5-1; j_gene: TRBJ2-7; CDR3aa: CASSSAGQLSSYEQYF; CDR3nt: TGCGCCAGCAGCTCGGCGGGACAGTTAAGCTCCTACGAGCAGTACTTC
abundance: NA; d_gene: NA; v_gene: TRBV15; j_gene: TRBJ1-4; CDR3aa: CATAGVTPATNEKLFF; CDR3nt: TGTGCCACCGCGGGGGTAACACCTGCAACTAATGAAAAACTGTTTTTT
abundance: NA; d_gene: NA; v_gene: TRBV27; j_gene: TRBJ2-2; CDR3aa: CASSPRTGPGELFF; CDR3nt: TGTGCCAGCAGTCCCCGAACAGGCCCCGGGGAGCTGTTTTTT
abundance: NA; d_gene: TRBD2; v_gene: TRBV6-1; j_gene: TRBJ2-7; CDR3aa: CASSALVAGTYEQYF; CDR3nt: TGTGCCAGCAGTGCTTTGGTAGCGGGAACCTACGAGCAGTACTTC
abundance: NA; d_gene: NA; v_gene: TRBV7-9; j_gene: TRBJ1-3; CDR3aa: CASSGGSGNTIYF; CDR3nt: TGTGCCAGCAGCGGGGGATCTGGAAACACCATATATTTT
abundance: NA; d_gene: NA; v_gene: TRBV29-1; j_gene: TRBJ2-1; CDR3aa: CSVEQTYNEQFF; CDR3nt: TGCAGCGTTGAACAGACCTACAATGAGCAGTTCTTC
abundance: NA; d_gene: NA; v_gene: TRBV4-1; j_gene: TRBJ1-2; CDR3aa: CASSPTDAENYGYTF; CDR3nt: TGCGCCAGCAGCCCTACAGACGCGGAGAACTATGGCTACACCTTC
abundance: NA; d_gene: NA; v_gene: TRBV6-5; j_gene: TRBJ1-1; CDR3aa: CASSYSWDGFEAFF; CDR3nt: TGTGCCAGCAGTTACTCGTGGGACGGCTTCGAGGCTTTCTTT
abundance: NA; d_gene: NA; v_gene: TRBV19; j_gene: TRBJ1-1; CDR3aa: CASSTTGNTEAFF; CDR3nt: TGTGCCAGTAGTACAACAGGGAACACTGAAGCTTTCTTT
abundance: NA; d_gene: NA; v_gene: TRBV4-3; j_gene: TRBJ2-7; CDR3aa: CASSQDLTYEQYF; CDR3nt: TGCGCCAGCAGCCAAGACTTAACCTACGAGCAGTACTTC
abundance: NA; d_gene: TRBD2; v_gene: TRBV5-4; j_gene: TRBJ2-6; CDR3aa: CASSLEFSLAGGTGANVLTF; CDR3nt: TGTGCCAGCAGCCTGGAATTTTCACTAGCGGGAGGGACTGGGGCCAACGTCCTGACTTTC
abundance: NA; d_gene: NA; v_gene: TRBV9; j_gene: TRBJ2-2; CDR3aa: CASSVFNGELFF; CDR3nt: TGTGCCAGCAGCGTATTTAACGGGGAGCTGTTTTTT
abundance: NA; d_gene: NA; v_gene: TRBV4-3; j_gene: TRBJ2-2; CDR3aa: CASSPIGAGELFF; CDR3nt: TGCGCCAGCAGCCCGATCGGCGCCGGGGAGCTGTTTTTT
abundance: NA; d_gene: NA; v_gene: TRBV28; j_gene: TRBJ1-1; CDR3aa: CASSTHTPGVSEAFF; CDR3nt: TGTGCCAGCAGTACGCATACCCCTGGGGTCTCTGAAGCTTTCTTT
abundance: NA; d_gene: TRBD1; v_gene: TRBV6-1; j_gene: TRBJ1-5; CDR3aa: CASSGTGLSNQPQHF; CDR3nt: TGTGCCAGCAGCGGGACAGGACTTAGCAATCAGCCCCAGCATTTT
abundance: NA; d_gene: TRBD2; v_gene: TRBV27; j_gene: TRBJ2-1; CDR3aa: CASSLLAGVVEQFF; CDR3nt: TGTGCCAGCAGTTTATTGGCGGGAGTAGTTGAGCAGTTCTTC
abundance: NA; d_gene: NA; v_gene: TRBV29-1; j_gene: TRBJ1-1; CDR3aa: CSVIGGSSDTEAFF; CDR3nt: TGCAGCGTGATAGGTGGGAGCTCGGACACTGAAGCTTTCTTT
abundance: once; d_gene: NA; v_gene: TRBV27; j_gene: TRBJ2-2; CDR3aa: CASTSGSPNTGELFF; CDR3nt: TGTGCCAGCACTTCAGGAAGCCCGAACACCGGGGAGCTGTTTTTT
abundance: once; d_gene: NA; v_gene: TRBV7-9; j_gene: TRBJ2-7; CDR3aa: CASSLFGPQGYEQYF; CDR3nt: TGTGCCAGCAGCTTATTTGGTCCTCAGGGCTACGAGCAGTACTTC
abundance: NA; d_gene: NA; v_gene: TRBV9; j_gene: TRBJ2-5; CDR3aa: CASSVEGEQETQYF; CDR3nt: TGTGCCAGCAGCGTAGAGGGAGAACAAGAGACCCAGTACTTC
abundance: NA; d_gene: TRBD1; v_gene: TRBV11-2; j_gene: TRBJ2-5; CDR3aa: CASSFGTGRGETQYF; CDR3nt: TGTGCCAGCAGCTTTGGGACAGGACGCGGAGAGACCCAGTACTTC
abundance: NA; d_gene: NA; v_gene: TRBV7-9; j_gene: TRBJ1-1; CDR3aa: CASSLWEGKFTEAFF; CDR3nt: TGTGCCAGCAGCTTATGGGAGGGAAAGTTCACTGAAGCTTTCTTT
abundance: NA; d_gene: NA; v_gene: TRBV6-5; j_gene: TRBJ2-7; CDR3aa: CASTDGTYEQYF; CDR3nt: TGTGCCAGCACCGACGGTACCTACGAGCAGTACTTC
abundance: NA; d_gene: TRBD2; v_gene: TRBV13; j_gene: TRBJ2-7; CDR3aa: CASSLGREGLRRNF; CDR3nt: TGTGCCAGCAGCTTAGGGCGGGAGGGCCTCCGGCGAAACTTC
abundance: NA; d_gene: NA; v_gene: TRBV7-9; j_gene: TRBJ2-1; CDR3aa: CASSPWGEEQFF; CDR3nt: TGTGCCAGCAGCCCCTGGGGTGAGGAGCAGTTCTTC
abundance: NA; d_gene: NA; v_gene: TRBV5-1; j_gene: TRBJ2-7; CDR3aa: CASSLAGQGPTYEQYF; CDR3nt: TGCGCCAGCAGCTTGGCCGGGCAGGGGCCCACCTACGAGCAGTACTTC
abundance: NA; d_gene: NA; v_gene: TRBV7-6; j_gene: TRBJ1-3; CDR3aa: CASSVSSGNTIYF; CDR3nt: TGTGCCAGCAGCGTCAGCTCTGGAAACACCATATATTTT
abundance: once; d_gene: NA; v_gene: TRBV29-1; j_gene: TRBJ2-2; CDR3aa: CSVEGSEYTGELFF; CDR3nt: TGCAGCGTTGAGGGTTCGGAGTACACCGGGGAGCTGTTTTTT
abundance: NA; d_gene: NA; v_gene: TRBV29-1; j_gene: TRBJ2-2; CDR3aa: CSGQEPNTGELFF; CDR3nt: TGCAGCGGACAGGAACCGAACACCGGGGAGCTGTTTTTT
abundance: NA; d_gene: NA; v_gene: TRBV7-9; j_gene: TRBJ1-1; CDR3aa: CASSYQRTEAFF; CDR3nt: TGTGCCAGCAGCTACCAGAGGACTGAAGCTTTCTTT
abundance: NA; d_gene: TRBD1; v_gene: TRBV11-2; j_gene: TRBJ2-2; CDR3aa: CASFGTGVAGELFF; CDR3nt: TGTGCCAGCTTTGGGACAGGAGTTGCCGGGGAGCTGTTTTTT
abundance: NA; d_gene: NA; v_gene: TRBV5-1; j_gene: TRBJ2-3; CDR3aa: CASSSNAGTSDRGSDTQYF; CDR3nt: TGCGCCAGCAGCTCAAACGCGGGAACAAGTGACCGGGGTTCCGATACGCAGTATTTT
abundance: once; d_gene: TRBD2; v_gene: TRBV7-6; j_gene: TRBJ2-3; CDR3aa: CASSLVTSGRVADTQYF; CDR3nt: TGTGCCAGCAGCTTAGTTACTAGCGGGAGGGTTGCAGATACGCAGTATTTT
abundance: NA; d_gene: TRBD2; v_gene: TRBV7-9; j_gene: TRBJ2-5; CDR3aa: CASSSGGVSQETQYF; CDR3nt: TGTGCCAGCAGCTCTGGGGGGGTGAGCCAAGAGACCCAGTACTTC
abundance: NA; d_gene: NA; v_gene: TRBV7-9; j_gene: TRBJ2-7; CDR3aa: CASSFRSSYEQYF; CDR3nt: TGTGCCAGCAGCTTTAGAAGTTCCTACGAGCAGTACTTC
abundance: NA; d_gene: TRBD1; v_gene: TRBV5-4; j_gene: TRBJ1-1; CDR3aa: CASSPGTGVATEAFF; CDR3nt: TGTGCCAGCAGCCCCGGTACAGGGGTCGCCACTGAAGCTTTCTTT
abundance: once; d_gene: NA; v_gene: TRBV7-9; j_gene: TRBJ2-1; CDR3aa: CASSFFSGVDEQFF; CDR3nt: TGTGCCAGCAGCTTTTTTTCGGGAGTGGATGAGCAGTTCTTC
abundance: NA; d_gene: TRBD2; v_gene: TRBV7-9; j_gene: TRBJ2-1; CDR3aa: CASSRLAGPYNEQFF; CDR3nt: TGTGCCAGCAGCCGACTAGCGGGGCCCTACAATGAGCAGTTCTTC
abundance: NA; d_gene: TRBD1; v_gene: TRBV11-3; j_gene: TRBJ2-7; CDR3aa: CASSTSWTGAYEQYF; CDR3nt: TGTGCCAGCAGCACTAGTTGGACAGGGGCCTACGAGCAGTACTTC
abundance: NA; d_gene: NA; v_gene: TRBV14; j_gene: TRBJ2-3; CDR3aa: CASSQDPWGRRTDTQYF; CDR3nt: TGTGCCAGCAGCCAAGACCCTTGGGGCAGACGCACAGATACGCAGTATTTT
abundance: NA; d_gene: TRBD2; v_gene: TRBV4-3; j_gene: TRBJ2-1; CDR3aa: CASSQELLAVYNEQFF; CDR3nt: TGCGCCAGCAGCCAAGAACTACTAGCGGTTTACAATGAGCAGTTCTTC
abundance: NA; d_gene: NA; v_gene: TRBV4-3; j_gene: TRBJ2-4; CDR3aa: CASSQESGRGTFGGKNIQYF; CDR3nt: TGCGCCAGCAGCCAAGAAAGCGGCAGGGGAACTTTTGGTGGCAAAAACATTCAGTACTTC
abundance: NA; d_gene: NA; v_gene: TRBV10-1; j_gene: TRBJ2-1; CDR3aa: CASSLGSNEQFF; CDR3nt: TGCGCCAGCAGTCTCGGCAGCAATGAGCAGTTCTTC
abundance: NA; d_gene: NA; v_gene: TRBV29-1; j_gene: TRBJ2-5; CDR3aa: CSTDPPGTQYF; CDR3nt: TGCAGCACGGACCCGCCGGGGACCCAGTACTTC
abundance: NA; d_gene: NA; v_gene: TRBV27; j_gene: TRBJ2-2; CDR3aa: CASSQAQVMNTGELFF; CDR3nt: TGTGCCAGCAGTCAAGCGCAGGTGATGAACACCGGGGAGCTGTTTTTT
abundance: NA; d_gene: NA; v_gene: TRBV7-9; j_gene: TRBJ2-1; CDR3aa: CASSLVTSSYNEQFF; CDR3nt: TGTGCCAGCAGCTTGGTGACGAGCTCCTACAATGAGCAGTTCTTC